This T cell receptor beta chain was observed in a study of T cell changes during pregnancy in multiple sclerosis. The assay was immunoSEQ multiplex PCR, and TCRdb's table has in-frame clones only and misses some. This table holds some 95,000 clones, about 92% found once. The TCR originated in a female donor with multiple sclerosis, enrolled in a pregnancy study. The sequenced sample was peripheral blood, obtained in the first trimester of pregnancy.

CDR3 amino acids: CASSSSQIFYTF. The CDR3 DNA is TGTGCCAGCAGTTCCTCACAGATCTTCTACACCTTC. The rearrangement uses TRBV28 and TRBJ1-2; D is uncertain. Germline CDR1 and CDR2: MDHEN and SYDVKM. The V end was cut by 4 bases, the J end by 10 bases, with 13 bases between. This CDR3 spans 12 amino acids.